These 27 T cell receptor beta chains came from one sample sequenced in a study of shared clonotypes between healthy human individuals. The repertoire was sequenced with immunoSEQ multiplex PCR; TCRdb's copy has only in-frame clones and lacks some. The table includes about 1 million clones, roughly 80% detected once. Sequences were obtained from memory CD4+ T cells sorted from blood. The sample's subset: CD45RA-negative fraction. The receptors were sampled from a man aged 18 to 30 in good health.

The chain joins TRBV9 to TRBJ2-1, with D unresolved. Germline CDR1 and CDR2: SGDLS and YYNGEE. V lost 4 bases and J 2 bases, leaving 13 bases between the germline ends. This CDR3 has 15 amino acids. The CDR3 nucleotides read TGTGCCAGCAGCTCGGACGGAGAGACCTACAATGAGCAGTTCTTC. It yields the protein CASSSDGETYNEQFF.

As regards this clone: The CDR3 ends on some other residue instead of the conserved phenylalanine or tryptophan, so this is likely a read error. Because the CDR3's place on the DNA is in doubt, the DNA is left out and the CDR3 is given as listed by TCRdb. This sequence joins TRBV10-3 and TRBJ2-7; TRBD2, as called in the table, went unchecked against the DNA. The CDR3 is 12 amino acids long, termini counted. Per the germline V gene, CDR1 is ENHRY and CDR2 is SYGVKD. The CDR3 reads CAISGPGGPLQI.

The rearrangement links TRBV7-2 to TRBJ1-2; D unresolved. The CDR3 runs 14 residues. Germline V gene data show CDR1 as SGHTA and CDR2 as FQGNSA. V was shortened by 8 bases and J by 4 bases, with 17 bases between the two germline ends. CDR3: CASGPGGQAYGYTF. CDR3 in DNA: TGTGCCAGCGGTCCCGGTGGGCAGGCCTATGGCTACACCTTC.

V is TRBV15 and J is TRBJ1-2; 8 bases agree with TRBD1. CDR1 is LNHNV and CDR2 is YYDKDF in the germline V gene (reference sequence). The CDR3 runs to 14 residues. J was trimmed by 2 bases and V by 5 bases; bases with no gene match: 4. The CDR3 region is CATSGGQGNYGYTF. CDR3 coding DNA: TGTGCCACCAGCGGAGGACAGGGAAACTATGGCTACACCTTC.

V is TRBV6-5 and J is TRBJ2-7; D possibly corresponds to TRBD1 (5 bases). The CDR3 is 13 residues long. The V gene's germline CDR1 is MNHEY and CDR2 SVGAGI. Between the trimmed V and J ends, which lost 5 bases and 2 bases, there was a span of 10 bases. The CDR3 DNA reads TGTGCCAGCAGTCGGACACCAGCCTACGAGCAGTACTTC. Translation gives CASSRTPAYEQYF.

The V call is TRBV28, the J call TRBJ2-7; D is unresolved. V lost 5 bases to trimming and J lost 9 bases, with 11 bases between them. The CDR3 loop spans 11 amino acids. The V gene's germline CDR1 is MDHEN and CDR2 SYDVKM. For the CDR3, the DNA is TGTGCCAGCAGTGGCCTAGTCATGCAGTACTTC. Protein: CASSGLVMQYF.

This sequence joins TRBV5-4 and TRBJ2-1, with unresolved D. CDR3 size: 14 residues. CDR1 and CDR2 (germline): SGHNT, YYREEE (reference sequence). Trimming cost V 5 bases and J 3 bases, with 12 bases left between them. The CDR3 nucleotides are TGTGCCAGCAGTAAAGGCGAAATCTACAATGAGCAGTTCTTC. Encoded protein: CASSKGEIYNEQFF.

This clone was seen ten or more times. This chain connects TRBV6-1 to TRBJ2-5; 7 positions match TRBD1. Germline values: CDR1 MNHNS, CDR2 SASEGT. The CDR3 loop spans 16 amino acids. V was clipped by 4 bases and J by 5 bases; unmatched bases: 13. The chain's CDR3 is CASSAARERGLETQYF. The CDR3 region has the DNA TGTGCCAGCAGTGCCGCCAGGGAGAGGGGGCTTGAGACCCAGTACTTC.

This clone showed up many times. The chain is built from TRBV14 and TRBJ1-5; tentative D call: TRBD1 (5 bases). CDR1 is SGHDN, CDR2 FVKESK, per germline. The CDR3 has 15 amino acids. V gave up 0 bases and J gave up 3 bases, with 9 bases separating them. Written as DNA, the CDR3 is TGTGCCAGCAGCCAAGATAACAGGCTCAATCAGCCCCAGCATTTT. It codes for CASSQDNRLNQPQHF.

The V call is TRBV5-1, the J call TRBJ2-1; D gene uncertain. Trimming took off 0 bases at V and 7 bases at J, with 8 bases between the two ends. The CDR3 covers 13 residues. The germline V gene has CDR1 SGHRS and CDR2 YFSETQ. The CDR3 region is CASSLDWKNEQFF. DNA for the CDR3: TGCGCCAGCAGCTTGGACTGGAAGAATGAGCAGTTCTTC.

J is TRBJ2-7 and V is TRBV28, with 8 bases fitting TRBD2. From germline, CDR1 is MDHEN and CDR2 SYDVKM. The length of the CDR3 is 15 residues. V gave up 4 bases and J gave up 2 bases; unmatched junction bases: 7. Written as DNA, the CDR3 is TGTGCCAGCAGTTCCGCAGCGGGGGATACCTACGAGCAGTACTTC. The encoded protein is CASSSAAGDTYEQYF.

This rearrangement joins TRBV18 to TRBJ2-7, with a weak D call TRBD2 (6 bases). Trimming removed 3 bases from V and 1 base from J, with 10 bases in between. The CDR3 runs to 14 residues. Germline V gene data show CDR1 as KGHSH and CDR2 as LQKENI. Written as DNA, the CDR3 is TGTGCCAGCTCACCGGGACTCCAATCCTACGAGCAGTACTTC. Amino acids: CASSPGLQSYEQYF.

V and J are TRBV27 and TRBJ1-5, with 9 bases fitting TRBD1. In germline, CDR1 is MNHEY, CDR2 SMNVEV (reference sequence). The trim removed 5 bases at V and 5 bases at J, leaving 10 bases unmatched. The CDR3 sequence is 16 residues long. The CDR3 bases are TGTGCCAGCAGTATGCTACCGGGACAGGGTTATCAGCCCCAGCATTTT. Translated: CASSMLPGQGYQPQHF.

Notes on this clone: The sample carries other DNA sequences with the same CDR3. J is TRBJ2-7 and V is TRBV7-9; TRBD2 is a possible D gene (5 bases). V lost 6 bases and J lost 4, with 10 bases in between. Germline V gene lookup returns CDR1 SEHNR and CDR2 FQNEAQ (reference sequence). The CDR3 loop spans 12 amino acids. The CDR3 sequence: CASSGGWYEQYF. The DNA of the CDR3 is TGTGCCAGCAGTGGAGGATGGTACGAGCAGTACTTC.

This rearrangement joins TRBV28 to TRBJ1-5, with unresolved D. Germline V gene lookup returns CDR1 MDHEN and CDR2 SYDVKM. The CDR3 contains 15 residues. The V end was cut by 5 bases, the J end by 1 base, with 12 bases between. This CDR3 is CASSATAVSNQPQHF. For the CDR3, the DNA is TGTGCCAGCAGTGCGACCGCCGTAAGCAATCAGCCCCAGCATTTT.

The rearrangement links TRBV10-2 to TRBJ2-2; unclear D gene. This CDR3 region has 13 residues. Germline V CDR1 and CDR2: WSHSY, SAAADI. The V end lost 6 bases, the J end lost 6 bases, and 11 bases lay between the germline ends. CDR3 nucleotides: TGCGCCAGCAGCCCAGCTTCCCCCGGGGAGCTGTTTTTT. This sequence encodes CASSPASPGELFF.

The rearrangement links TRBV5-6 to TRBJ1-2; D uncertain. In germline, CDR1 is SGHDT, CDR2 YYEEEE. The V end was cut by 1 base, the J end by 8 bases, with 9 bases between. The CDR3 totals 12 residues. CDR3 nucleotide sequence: TGTGCCAGCAGCTTGAGGAACAGAGGCTACACCTTC. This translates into CASSLRNRGYTF.

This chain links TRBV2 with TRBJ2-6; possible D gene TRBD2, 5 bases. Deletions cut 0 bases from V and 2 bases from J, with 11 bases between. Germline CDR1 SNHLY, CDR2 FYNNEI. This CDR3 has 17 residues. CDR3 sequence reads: CASSEALRGTGANVLTF. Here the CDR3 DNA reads TGTGCCAGCAGTGAAGCGCTTCGAGGGACTGGGGCCAACGTCCTGACTTTC.

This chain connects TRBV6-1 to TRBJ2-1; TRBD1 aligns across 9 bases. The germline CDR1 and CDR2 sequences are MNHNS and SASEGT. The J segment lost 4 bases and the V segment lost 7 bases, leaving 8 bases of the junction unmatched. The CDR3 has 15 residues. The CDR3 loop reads CASIQAGTGYNEQFF. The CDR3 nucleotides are TGTGCCAGCATTCAGGCCGGGACAGGGTACAATGAGCAGTTCTTC.

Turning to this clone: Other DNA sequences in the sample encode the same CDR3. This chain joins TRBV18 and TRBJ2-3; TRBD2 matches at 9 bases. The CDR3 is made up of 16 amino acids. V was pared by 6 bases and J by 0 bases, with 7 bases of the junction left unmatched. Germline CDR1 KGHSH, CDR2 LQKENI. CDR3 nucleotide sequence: TGTGCCAGCTCTCCGCGGACTAGCGTCAGCACAGATACGCAGTATTTT. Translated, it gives CASSPRTSVSTDTQYF.

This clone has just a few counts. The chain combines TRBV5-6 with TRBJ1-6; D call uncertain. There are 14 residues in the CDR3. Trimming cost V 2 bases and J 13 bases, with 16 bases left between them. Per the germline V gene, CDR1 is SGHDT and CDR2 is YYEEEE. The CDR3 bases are TGTGCCAGCAGCTTCCTCGGCGTTCAATACCCCCTCCACTTT. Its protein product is CASSFLGVQYPLHF.

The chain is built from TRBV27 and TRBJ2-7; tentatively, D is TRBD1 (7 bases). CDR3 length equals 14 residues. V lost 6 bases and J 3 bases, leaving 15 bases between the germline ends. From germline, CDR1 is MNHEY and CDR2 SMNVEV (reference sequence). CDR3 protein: CASRTQGGRYEQYF. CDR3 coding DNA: TGTGCCAGCAGGACCCAGGGGGGACGCTACGAGCAGTACTTC.

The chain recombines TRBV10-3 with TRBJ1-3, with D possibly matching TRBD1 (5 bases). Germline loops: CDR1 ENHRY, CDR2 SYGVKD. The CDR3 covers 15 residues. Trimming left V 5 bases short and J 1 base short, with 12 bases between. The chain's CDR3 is CAISKDRGSGNTIYF. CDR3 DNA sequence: TGTGCCATCAGTAAGGACCGGGGGTCTGGAAACACCATATATTTT.

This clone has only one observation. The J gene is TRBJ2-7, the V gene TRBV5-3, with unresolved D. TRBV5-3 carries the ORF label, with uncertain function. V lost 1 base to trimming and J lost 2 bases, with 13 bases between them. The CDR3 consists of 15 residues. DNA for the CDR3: TGTGCCAGAAGCTTGAGGGCTACGGAACCCTACGAGCAGTACTTC. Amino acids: CARSLRATEPYEQYF.

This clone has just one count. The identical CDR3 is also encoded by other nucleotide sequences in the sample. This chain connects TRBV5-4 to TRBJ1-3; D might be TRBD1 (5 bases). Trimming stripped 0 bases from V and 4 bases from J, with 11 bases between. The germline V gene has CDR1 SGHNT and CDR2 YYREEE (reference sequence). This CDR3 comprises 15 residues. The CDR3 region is CASSLAGQGGNTIYF. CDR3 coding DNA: TGTGCCAGCAGCTTGGCGGGCCAGGGAGGAAACACCATATATTTT.

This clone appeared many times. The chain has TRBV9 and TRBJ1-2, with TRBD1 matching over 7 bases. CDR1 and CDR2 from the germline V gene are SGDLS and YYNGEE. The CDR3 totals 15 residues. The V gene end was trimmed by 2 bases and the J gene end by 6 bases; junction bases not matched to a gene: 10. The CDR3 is CASSVQGDPRDGYTF. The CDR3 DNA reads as TGTGCCAGCAGCGTTCAGGGGGACCCTAGAGATGGCTACACCTTC.

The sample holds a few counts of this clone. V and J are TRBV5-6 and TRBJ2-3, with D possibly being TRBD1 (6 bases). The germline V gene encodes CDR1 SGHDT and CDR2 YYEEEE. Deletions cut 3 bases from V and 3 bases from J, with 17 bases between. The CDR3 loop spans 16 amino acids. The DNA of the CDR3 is TGTGCCAGCAGCTCCCAGGGGTACAGGAGAACAGATACGCAGTATTTT. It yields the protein CASSSQGYRRTDTQYF.